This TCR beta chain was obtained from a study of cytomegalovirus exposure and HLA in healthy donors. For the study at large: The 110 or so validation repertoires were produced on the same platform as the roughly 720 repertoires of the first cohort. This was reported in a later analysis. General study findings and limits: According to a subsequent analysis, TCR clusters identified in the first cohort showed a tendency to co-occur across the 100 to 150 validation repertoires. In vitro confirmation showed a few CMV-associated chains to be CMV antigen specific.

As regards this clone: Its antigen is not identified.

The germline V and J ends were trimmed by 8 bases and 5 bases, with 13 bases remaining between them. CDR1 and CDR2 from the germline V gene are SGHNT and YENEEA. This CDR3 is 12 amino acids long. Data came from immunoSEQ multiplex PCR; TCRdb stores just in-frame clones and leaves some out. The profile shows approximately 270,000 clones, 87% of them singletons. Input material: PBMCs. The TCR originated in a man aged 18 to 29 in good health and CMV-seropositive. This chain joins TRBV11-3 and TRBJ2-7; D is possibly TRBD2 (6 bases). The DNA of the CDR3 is TGTGCCAGCTCGAGCGGCGGGGACGAGCAGTACTTC. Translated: CASSSGGDEQYF.